This T cell receptor (beta chain) derives from a study of blood T cell repertoires in COVID-19. Looking at the study overall: COVID-19 samples, acute and convalescent, were from the United States, Italy and Spain.

The participants were between about 18 and 89 years old and came from roughly 24 US areas. Participants reported their clinical history, and cohort assignment relied on those reports. Original analysis: Quantification of nucleated cells was approximated via reference gene primer amplification. Measured with immunoSEQ multiplex PCR; TCRdb has only the in-frame clones, and not every one. V and J calls and clone size follow that table, whereas D and trimming were derived from the DNA. This sample has a few hundred thousand clones, with about 79% found just once. CDR1 and CDR2 (germline): MGHDK, SYGVNS. The CDR3 has 14 amino acids. V was clipped by 3 bases and J by 4 bases, with 12 bases between them.

Sequences were obtained from PBMCs or T cells enriched from blood (not recorded which). The J gene is TRBJ1-2, the V gene TRBV25-1; D is ambiguous. The sequence came from a woman in her fifties or sixties who had recovered from COVID-19. The CDR3 DNA reads as TGTGCCAGCAGTGACCCACGATGGCCCTATGGCTACACCTTC. This encodes CASSDPRWPYGYTF.